This TCR beta chain was found in a study of blood T cell repertoires in COVID-19. Libraries were prepared by immunoSEQ multiplex PCR; TCRdb keeps only in-frame clonotypes and omits some of them. The sample records about 110,000 clones, over 75% being singletons. V was shortened by 4 bases and J by 8 bases, with 12 bases between the two germline ends. Germline CDR1 and CDR2: SEHNR and FQNEAQ (reference sequence). The CDR3 has 13 residues. The chain joins TRBV7-9 to TRBJ2-4; D perhaps matches TRBD1 (6 bases). What was sequenced was peripheral blood. This receptor was identified in a woman in her 70s with acute or convalescent COVID-19. The CDR3 bases are TGTGCCAGCAGCTCCTCGAACAGGGACATTCAGTACTTC. Protein product: CASSSSNRDIQYF.